One and the same sample provided the 19 T cell receptor beta chains below, sequenced in a study of T cells in tumors after PD-1 blockade (dated by TCRdb to the late 2010s). Receptors were amplified or captured by the immunoSEQ multiplex PCR assay. TCRdb carries this immuneACCESS record with in-frame sequences only. Its versions omit some clonotypes, under half of them owing to an unresolved V gene in the studies checked, with the rest unexplained. For this sample there are about 10,000 clones; around 63% appear just once. Of the sample, roughly 14% falls within the top ten clones. What the time point label conveys for this sample: after anti-PD-1 therapy. This sample comprised tumor tissue, obtained after anti-PD-1 treatment. These TCRs come from a human donor with basal cell carcinoma.

V is TRBV5-4 and J is TRBJ2-7; D remains ambiguous. V was pared by 4 bases and J by 2 bases, with 13 bases between. The germline gives CDR1 SGHNT, CDR2 YYREEE (reference sequence). The length of the CDR3 is 14 residues. CDR3 nucleotides: TGTGCCAGCAGCGGAGCCCTGGGCACCTACGAGCAGTACTTC. It encodes CASSGALGTYEQYF.

V and J are TRBV27 and TRBJ1-1; a weak D match, TRBD1 (5 bases). Germline V gene sequence: CDR1 MNHEY, CDR2 SMNVEV (reference sequence). This CDR3 contains 13 residues. V lost 6 bases to trimming and J lost 8 bases, with 16 bases between them. The CDR3 region is CASSFREGAEAFF. CDR3 nucleotides: TGTGCCAGCAGCTTCCGGGAAGGGGCGGAAGCTTTCTTT.

The chain couples TRBV4-2 to TRBJ2-1; the D call may be TRBD1 or TRBD2 (6 bases each). The CDR3 is 18 amino acids. Germline assignment: CDR1 LGHNA and CDR2 YNFKEQ. V lost 2 bases and J lost 7, with 24 bases in between. The CDR3 DNA sequence: TGTGCCAGCAGCCAAAACCGACCCGGGAGCGGAGGGGGAAATGAGCAGTTCTTC. Its translation is CASSQNRPGSGGGNEQFF.

This clone appeared a few times. J is TRBJ1-6 and V is TRBV2; no definite D call. Germline V gene sequence: CDR1 SNHLY, CDR2 FYNNEI. The CDR3 length is 14 residues. Trimming left V 4 bases short and J 6 bases short, with 10 bases between. DNA of the CDR3: TGTGCCAGCAGTGCCCGTGTCTTTAATTCACCCCTCCACTTT. It codes for CASSARVFNSPLHF.

This chain connects TRBV5-4 to TRBJ2-7; the D gene is possibly TRBD2 (5 bases). Trimming removed 4 bases from V and 5 bases from J, with 16 bases in between. This CDR3 has 14 residues. Germline CDR1 SGHNT, CDR2 YYREEE (reference sequence). This chain's CDR3 is CASSTRTSTNEQYF. In nucleotides, the CDR3 is TGTGCCAGCAGCACTCGGACTTCTACGAACGAGCAGTACTTC.

The chain has TRBV7-2 and TRBJ2-1, with 7 bases matching TRBD2. V shed 1 base, J shed 8 bases, and the junction held 11 bases outside the gene matches. This CDR3 contains 16 residues. Germline V gene sequence: CDR1 SGHTA, CDR2 FQGNSA. The DNA of the CDR3 is TGTGCCAGCAGCTTAGAACCCACGGGAGGCAGGCATGAGCAGTTCTTC. Amino acids: CASSLEPTGGRHEQFF.

This clone was counted between two and nine times. The V call is TRBV11-3, the J call TRBJ2-1, with 7 bases that match TRBD2. Germline loops: CDR1 SGHNT, CDR2 YENEEA. This CDR3 has 16 amino acids. V lost 5 bases and J lost 4; bases outside the gene matches: 11. CDR3 sequence: CASSLGTGGGYNEQFF. The DNA of the CDR3 is TGTGCCAGCAGCCTTGGGACTGGGGGGGGATACAATGAGCAGTTCTTC.

The V gene is TRBV6-2 or TRBV6-3, the J gene TRBJ1-1, with TRBD1 identical over 10 bases. Losses at the gene ends were 4 bases for V and 0 bases for J; bases not matched to a gene: 8. The CDR3 sequence is 17 residues long. Per germline, CDR1 MNHEY and CDR2 SVGEGT. This CDR3 reads CASSCRDRGPMNTEAFF. In nucleotides, the CDR3 is TGTGCCAGCAGTTGTCGCGACAGGGGGCCTATGAACACTGAAGCTTTCTTT.

This clone was recorded a few times. The CDR3 nucleotides are TGCGCCAGCAGCCATCCCGGGTCCCAAGACAATGAGCAGTTCTTC. Translation: CASSHPGSQDNEQFF. The gene calls are TRBV4-1 and TRBJ2-1; no reliable D call. Germline V CDR1 and CDR2: MGHRA, YSYEKL. This CDR3 region has 15 residues. V lost 3 bases, J lost 5 bases, and 14 bases lay in between.

By share, this clone ranks as large (0.1 to 1%). This chain connects TRBV7-9 to TRBJ1-2, with 12 nucleotides matching TRBD1. Unmatched junction bases numbered 5, after V lost 5 bases and J lost 4 bases. The CDR3 has 15 amino acids. Germline CDR1 SEHNR, CDR2 FQNEAQ (reference sequence). CDR3 nucleotide sequence: TGTGCCAGCAGCCCGGGGACAGGGGGCTCCTATGGCTACACCTTC. This sequence encodes CASSPGTGGSYGYTF.

The genes are TRBV5-4 and TRBJ1-5; 11 nucleotides align to TRBD1. The CDR3 is 15 residues long. V lost 4 bases and J lost 8; bases outside the gene matches: 8. Germline CDR1 reads SGHNT; CDR2 reads YYREEE (reference sequence). CDR3 DNA: TGTGCCAGCAGCCTGGACAGGGGGCAAATGAAGCCCCAGCATTTT. It specifies CASSLDRGQMKPQHF.

This clone has more than one count but fewer than ten. The V gene is TRBV4-2, the J gene TRBJ1-1, with TRBD1 identical over 11 bases. V lost 2 bases and J lost 0; bases outside the gene matches: 8. The V gene's germline CDR1 is LGHNA and CDR2 YNFKEQ. This CDR3 contains 18 residues. DNA of the CDR3: TGTGCCAGCAGCCAAATTCCGGGACAGGGGGGAATGAACACTGAAGCTTTCTTT. Its protein product is CASSQIPGQGGMNTEAFF.

V usage is TRBV3-1 (or the pseudogene TRBV3-2) and J usage is TRBJ1-1; D remains ambiguous. Trimming took off 0 bases at V and 3 bases at J, with 11 bases between the two ends. CDR1 and CDR2 (germline): LGHDT, YNNKEL (reference sequence). The CDR3 length is 15 residues. The CDR3 coding sequence is TGTGCCAGCAGCCAAGATTGGGAGGGAGACACTGAAGCTTTCTTT. Translating gives CASSQDWEGDTEAFF.

In its sample, this clone is medium-sized. V and J are TRBV29-1 and TRBJ2-6, with 8 bases fitting TRBD1. Per germline, CDR1 SQVTM and CDR2 ANQGSEA. The V gene end was trimmed by 5 bases and the J gene end by 3 bases; junction bases not matched to a gene: 9. This CDR3 region has 16 residues. The CDR3 sequence is CSVFTAGGFGANVLTF. CDR3 DNA: TGCAGCGTTTTTACGGCAGGGGGCTTTGGGGCCAACGTCCTGACTTTC. The full variable domain, completed using reference TRBV29-1 and TRBJ2-6, is SAVISQKPSRDICQRGTSLTIQCQVDSQVTMMFWYRQQPGQSLTLIATANQGSEATYESGFVIDKFPISRPNLTFSTLTVSNMSPEDSSIYLCSVFTAGGFGANVLTFGAGSRLTVL.

This clone has more than one count but fewer than ten. The junction shows a germline mismatch at one end, possibly a read error. V and J are TRBV2 and TRBJ1-1; tentative D call: TRBD1 (5 bases). The CDR3 covers 10 residues. In germline, CDR1 is SNHLY, CDR2 FYNNEI. CDR3 coding DNA: TGTGCCAGCAGTAACTGGGACCTCTCCTTT. This encodes CASSNWDLSF. Full variable domain (missing parts from reference TRBV2 and TRBJ1-1): EPEVTQTPSHQVTQMGQEVILRCVPISNHLYFYWYRQILGQKVEFLVSFYNNEISEKSEIFDDQFSVERPDGSNFTLKIRSTKLEDSAMYFCASSNWDLSFGQGTRLTVV.

In its sample, this clone was seen once. The chain uses TRBV12-5 and TRBJ1-2; D might be TRBD1 (6 bases). CDR3 length: 15 amino acids. Germline V CDR1 and CDR2: LGHNT, FRNRAP. Between the trimmed V and J ends, which lost 6 bases and 8 bases, there was a span of 22 bases. The CDR3 region has the DNA TGTGCTAGTGGAACCTCCCGGGGGCAGGGCGGCGGCTACACCTTC. It encodes CASGTSRGQGGGYTF.

The chain uses TRBV9 and TRBJ2-3; D call uncertain. From germline, CDR1 is SGDLS and CDR2 YYNGEE. The CDR3 is made up of 12 amino acids. The V and J ends lost 7 bases and 8 bases respectively, with 14 bases between them. The CDR3 spells CASGPTPRTQYF. CDR3 DNA sequence: TGTGCCAGCGGCCCGACGCCACGTACGCAGTATTTT.

This clone occurred once. This sequence joins TRBV9 and TRBJ1-3; 8 nucleotides align to TRBD1. Looked up from germline, CDR1 is SGDLS and CDR2 is YYNGEE. The CDR3 is made up of 17 amino acids. V lost 0 bases, J lost 4 bases, and 9 bases stayed unmatched. The CDR3 is CASSVAAGQGTGNTIYF. The CDR3, as DNA: TGTGCCAGCAGCGTAGCTGCTGGACAGGGCACCGGAAACACCATATATTTT.

The chain uses TRBV6-4 and TRBJ2-7, with D possibly being TRBD2 (6 bases). V shed 0 bases and J shed 5 bases, with 14 bases lying between them. The CDR3 contains 15 residues. CDR1 is MRHNA, CDR2 SNTAGT, per germline. This CDR3 reads CASSDSTREHHEQYF. The CDR3 DNA sequence: TGTGCCAGCAGTGACTCGACCCGGGAGCACCACGAGCAGTACTTC.